What follows describes a single T cell receptor (beta chain). This CDR3 region has 12 residues. V was pared by 1 base and J by 3 bases, with 7 bases between. Per the germline V gene, CDR1 is GTSNPN and CDR2 is SVGIG (reference sequence). As for treatment: preoperative locoregional IRX-2 cytokine immunotherapy. This phase Ib study tested locoregional IRX-2 cytokine immunotherapy given before surgery. The data are from a study of preoperative IRX-2 immunotherapy in early breast cancer. This table comes from immunoSEQ multiplex PCR, and its TCRdb copy is limited to in-frame clones, with some not included. Of around 62,000 clones listed, roughly 95% are singletons.

The receptor comes from a human donor with breast cancer. The chain employs TRBV30 and TRBJ2-7; D gene ambiguous. Sample collection was performed from a patient treated with IRX-2 immunotherapy. The CDR3 nucleotides read TGTGCCTGGAGTGGGGCTAGCTACGAGCAGTACTTC. Encoded protein: CAWSGASYEQYF. Together with reference TRBV30 and TRBJ2-7, the CDR3 gives the full variable domain: SQTIHQWPATLVQPVGSPLSLECTVEGTSNPNLYWYRQAAGRGLQLLFYSVGIGQISSEVPQNLSASRPQDRQFILSSKKLLLSDSGFYLCAWSGASYEQYFGPGTRLTVT.